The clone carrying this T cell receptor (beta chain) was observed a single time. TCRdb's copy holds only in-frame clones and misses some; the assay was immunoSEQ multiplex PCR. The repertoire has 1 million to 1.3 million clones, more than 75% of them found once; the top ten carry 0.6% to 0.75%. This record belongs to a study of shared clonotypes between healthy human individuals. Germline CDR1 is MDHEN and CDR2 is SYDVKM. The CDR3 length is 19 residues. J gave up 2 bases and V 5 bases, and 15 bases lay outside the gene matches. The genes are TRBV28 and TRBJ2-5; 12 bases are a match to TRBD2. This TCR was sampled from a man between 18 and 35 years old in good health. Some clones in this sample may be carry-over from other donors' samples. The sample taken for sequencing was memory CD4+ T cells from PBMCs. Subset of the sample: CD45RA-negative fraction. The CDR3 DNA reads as TGTGCCAGCAGTGATCAAACTAGCGGGAGGCCCTTGTTACAAGAGACCCAGTACTTC. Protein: CASSDQTSGRPLLQETQYF.